Listed below are T cell receptor beta chains from one sample, sequenced in a study of T cells in Graves' hyperthyroidism and ophthalmopathy. Each CDR3 protein is one row after TCRdb ran MiXCR on the multiplex PCR reads. This table has some 760,000 distinct CDR3 sequences, approximately 14% appearing once. The sequenced sample was blood. The receptors were sampled from a woman aged 18-29 years with Graves' hyperthyroidism. Both conserved end residues are part of each CDR3. The D gene is left open where the match is weak. Clone size, where shown, is once, few, many, or a class for clones that have expanded.

d_gene	abundance	v_gene	j_gene	CDR3aa	CDR3nt
.	.	TRBV30	TRBJ1-6	CAWSDIPNSPLHF	TGTGCCTGGAGTGATATCCCGAATTCACCCCTCCACTTT
TRBD1	.	TRBV29-1	TRBJ2-6	CSVGRTGRSSGANVLTF	TGCAGCGTTGGCCGGACAGGGCGATCCTCTGGGGCCAACGTCCTGACTTTC
TRBD2	many	TRBV2	TRBJ2-3	CASKPGGLTDTQYF	TGTGCCAGCAAACCGGGAGGACTCACAGATACGCAGTATTTT
.	few	TRBV28	TRBJ2-6	CASSQWGAGVSGANVLTF	TGTGCCAGCAGTCAATGGGGCGCAGGGGTCTCTGGGGCCAACGTCCTGACTTTC
.	.	TRBV5-1	TRBJ2-7	CASSLMASPGEQYF	TGCGCCAGCAGCTTAATGGCGAGCCCCGGAGAGCAGTACTTC
TRBD1	.	TRBV5-8	TRBJ1-2	CASPRTGGAYYGYTF	TGTGCTTCGCCCCGGACAGGGGGCGCATATTATGGCTACACCTTC
.	.	TRBV20-1	TRBJ2-3	CSARGSWGGRTDTQYF	TGCAGTGCTAGAGGCTCCTGGGGGGGCCGGACAGATACGCAGTATTTT
TRBD1	many	TRBV6-1	TRBJ1-1	CASSKTGQMNTEAFF	TGTGCCAGCAGTAAGACGGGACAGATGAACACTGAAGCTTTCTTT
TRBD2	.	TRBV28	TRBJ2-6	CASRVLGGRAAGANVLTF	TGTGCCAGCAGAGTCCTGGGCGGGAGGGCCGCTGGGGCCAACGTCCTGACTTTC
TRBD2	few	TRBV27	TRBJ2-1	CATGDLQKGLAGGNEQFF	TGTGCCACCGGAGACCTCCAAAAGGGACTAGCGGGAGGCAATGAGCAGTTCTTC
.	.	TRBV30	TRBJ2-5	CAWSYGETQYF	TGTGCCTGGAGTTATGGAGAGACCCAGTACTTC
.	.	TRBV20-1	TRBJ2-1	CSARGRVYNEQFF	TGCAGTGCTAGGGGTAGGGTTTACAATGAGCAGTTCTTC
TRBD2	many	TRBV20-1	TRBJ2-7	CSASSGRLSYEQYF	TGCAGTGCTTCTAGCGGGAGGCTCTCCTACGAGCAGTACTTC
TRBD2	.	TRBV20-1	TRBJ2-1	CSATSGGPFNEQFF	TGCAGTGCTACTAGCGGGGGGCCCTTTAATGAGCAGTTCTTC
.	many	TRBV11-2	TRBJ2-7	CASRGLKSPEQYF	TGTGCCAGCAGAGGGCTGAAAAGCCCCGAGCAGTACTTC
.	.	TRBV19	TRBJ1-1	CASSIVGLAVPGNTEAFF	TGTGCCAGTAGTATAGTGGGGTTGGCGGTCCCGGGGAACACTGAAGCTTTCTTT
TRBD1	.	TRBV14	TRBJ1-2	CASSLLGQEVYYGHTF	TGTGCCAGCAGCCTACTGGGACAGGAAGTCTACTATGGCCACACCTTC
.	.	TRBV9	TRBJ2-7	CASSARDLNGHEQYF	TGTGCCAGCAGCGCCCGGGACCTAAATGGGCACGAGCAGTACTTC
.	few	TRBV5-1	TRBJ1-1	CASSGAGEAFF	TGCGCCAGCAGCGGAGCAGGAGAAGCTTTCTTT
.	few	TRBV11-2	TRBJ2-1	CASSLARSRVGISNEQFF	TGTGCCAGCAGCTTAGCAAGATCCAGGGTAGGGATCAGCAATGAGCAGTTCTTC
.	few	TRBV28	TRBJ2-7	CASSLGFSVSYEQYF	TGTGCCAGCAGTTTAGGTTTTAGCGTCTCCTACGAGCAGTACTTC
.	many	TRBV5-5	TRBJ2-1	CASSLSTAYNEQFF	TGTGCCAGCAGCTTAAGCACGGCGTACAATGAGCAGTTCTTC
.	many	TRBV28	TRBJ1-5	CASRPGQYQPQHF	TGTGCCAGCAGGCCGGGACAATATCAGCCCCAGCATTTT
.	.	TRBV29-1	TRBJ1-1	CSVDGGLYTEAFF	TGCAGCGTTGACGGGGGGCTCTACACTGAAGCTTTCTTT
.	.	TRBV6-1	TRBJ1-1	CALGTEAFF	TGTGCTCTCGGGACTGAAGCTTTCTTT
.	many	TRBV27	TRBJ1-5	CASAPYGDSNQPQHF	TGTGCCAGCGCCCCTTACGGAGATAGCAATCAGCCCCAGCATTTT
TRBD2	few	TRBV4-1	TRBJ2-7	CASSHYGGRKSYEQYF	TGCGCCAGCAGCCACTACGGGGGGAGAAAGAGCTACGAGCAGTACTTC
TRBD2	many	TRBV13	TRBJ2-7	CASSIGLAGPEQYF	TGTGCCAGCAGCATCGGACTAGCGGGCCCAGAGCAGTACTTC
.	few	TRBV6-1	TRBJ2-5	CASIPWGRKDQETQYF	TGTGCCAGCATTCCCTGGGGGCGGAAAGACCAAGAGACCCAGTACTTC
.	few	TRBV2	TRBJ2-3	CASSEVPAFTDTQYF	TGTGCCAGCAGTGAAGTGCCCGCGTTCACAGATACGCAGTATTTT
.	few	TRBV9	TRBJ2-3	CASSAQGFGDTQYF	TGTGCCAGCAGCGCCCAGGGGTTCGGAGATACGCAGTATTTT
.	many	TRBV20-1	TRBJ1-5	CSASQGIGQPQHF	TGCAGTGCTAGCCAGGGTATCGGGCAGCCCCAGCATTTT
TRBD2	many	TRBV27	TRBJ2-5	CASSLLPGGAQETQYF	TGTGCCAGCAGTTTGCTCCCGGGAGGGGCCCAAGAGACCCAGTACTTC
TRBD2	few	TRBV7-8	TRBJ2-1	CASRQLWGLAEVPSYNEQFF	TGTGCCAGCAGGCAACTTTGGGGACTAGCTGAAGTACCCTCCTACAATGAGCAGTTCTTC
.	many	TRBV19	TRBJ1-1	CASSIWGLNTEAFF	TGTGCCAGTAGTATCTGGGGTTTGAACACTGAAGCTTTCTTT
.	many	TRBV20-1	TRBJ2-7	CSADVSSYEQYF	TGCAGTGCAGACGTGAGCTCCTACGAGCAGTACTTC
.	.	TRBV19	TRBJ2-5	CASSIAPLGRRSEETQYF	TGTGCCAGTAGTATTGCCCCCCTCGGTCGCAGGAGTGAAGAGACCCAGTACTTC
TRBD2	many	TRBV7-8	TRBJ2-7	CASSLVLAGDTEQYF	TGTGCCAGCAGCTTAGTTCTAGCGGGAGACACCGAGCAGTACTTC
TRBD2	.	TRBV11-1	TRBJ2-7	CASTSGSGYEQYF	TGTGCCAGTACTAGCGGGAGTGGGTACGAGCAGTACTTC
TRBD2	.	TRBV9	TRBJ2-5	CASSSGSASNQETQYF	TGTGCCAGCAGTAGCGGGAGTGCCTCCAATCAAGAGACCCAGTACTTC
TRBD2	many	TRBV28	TRBJ2-1	CASSPWGSGYSYNEQFF	TGTGCCAGCAGTCCCTGGGGTAGCGGGTACTCCTACAATGAGCAGTTCTTC
.	few	TRBV12-3/TRBV12-4	TRBJ2-2	CASSLWQMNTGELFF	TGTGCCAGCAGTTTATGGCAGATGAACACCGGGGAGCTGTTTTTT
TRBD2	.	TRBV5-6	TRBJ2-1	CASSRLAGGSHEQFF	TGTGCCAGCAGCAGACTAGCGGGAGGTTCTCATGAGCAGTTCTTC
.	many	TRBV29-1	TRBJ2-5	CSVEETQYF	TGCAGCGTTGAAGAGACCCAGTACTTC
.	.	TRBV2	TRBJ1-2	CASAPGAPRYGYTF	TGTGCCAGCGCTCCTGGGGCCCCACGCTATGGCTACACCTTC
TRBD1	few	TRBV4-1	TRBJ1-2	CASSQLYQGQGASHTF	TGCGCCAGCAGCCAATTGTATCAAGGGCAGGGGGCGTCCCACACCTTC